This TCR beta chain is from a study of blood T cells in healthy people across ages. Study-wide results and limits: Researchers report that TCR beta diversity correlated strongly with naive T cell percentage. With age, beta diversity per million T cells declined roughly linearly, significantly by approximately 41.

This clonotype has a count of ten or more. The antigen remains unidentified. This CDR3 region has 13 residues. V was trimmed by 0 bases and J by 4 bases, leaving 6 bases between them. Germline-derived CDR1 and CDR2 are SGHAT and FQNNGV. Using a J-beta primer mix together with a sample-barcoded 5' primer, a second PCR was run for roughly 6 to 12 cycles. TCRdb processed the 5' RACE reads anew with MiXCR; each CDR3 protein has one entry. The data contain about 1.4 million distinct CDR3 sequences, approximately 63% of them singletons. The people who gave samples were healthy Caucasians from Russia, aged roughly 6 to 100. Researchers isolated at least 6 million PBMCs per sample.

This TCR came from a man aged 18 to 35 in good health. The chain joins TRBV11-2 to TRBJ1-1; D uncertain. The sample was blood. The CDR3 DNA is TGTGCCAGCAGCTTAGATAGAAGCACTGAAGCTTTCTTT. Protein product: CASSLDRSTEAFF.